Shown below are 19 T cell receptor beta chains from a single sample sequenced in a study of blood T cell repertoires in COVID-19. Here immunoSEQ multiplex PCR was the method, and the copy in TCRdb shows in-frame clones only, minus some. Of about 140,000 clones in the sample, 75% to 90% were seen once. The sequenced sample consisted of peripheral blood. The receptor source for this set is a woman older than 75 with acute or convalescent COVID-19.

This clone was found once. V and J are TRBV5-1 and TRBJ1-1; perhaps TRBD1 as D (6 bases). There are 15 residues in the CDR3. Germline V CDR1 and CDR2: SGHRS, YFSETQ. Trimming took 0 bases from V and 2 from J, leaving 11 bases between them. CDR3 in DNA: TGCGCCAGCAGCTTGGAGGGGGAGTACAACACTGAAGCTTTCTTT. Translating it yields CASSLEGEYNTEAFF.

This clone was counted a single time. This sequence joins TRBV18 and TRBJ1-2; 11 bases agree with TRBD1. The J segment lost 6 bases and the V segment lost 4 bases, leaving 1 base of the junction unmatched. In germline, CDR1 is KGHSH, CDR2 LQKENI. This CDR3 region has 13 residues. The CDR3 bases are TGTGCCAGCTCACTGGGACAGGGGGATGGCTACACCTTC. Protein sequence: CASSLGQGDGYTF.

In nucleotides, the CDR3 is TGTGCCAGCAGACAGGCCCGTAACTATGGCTACACCTTC. As protein: CASRQARNYGYTF. The gene calls are TRBV9 and TRBJ1-2; tentatively, D is TRBD1 (5 bases). The germline V and J ends were trimmed by 5 bases and 1 base, with 9 bases remaining between them. The length of the CDR3 is 13 residues. Germline-derived CDR1 and CDR2 are SGDLS and YYNGEE.

This sequence joins TRBV2 and TRBJ1-1, with 7 bases fitting TRBD1. Germline V gene sequence: CDR1 SNHLY, CDR2 FYNNEI. This CDR3 has 13 residues. V trimming: 7 bases; J trimming: 1 base; junction bases outside the gene matches: 3. The CDR3, as DNA: TGTGCCAGCAAGGGACAGAAGAACACTGAAGCTTTCTTT. It specifies CASKGQKNTEAFF.

This clone was counted a few times. This chain uses TRBV19 with TRBJ1-4; TRBD1 might be the D (5 bases). Germline CDR1 and CDR2: LNHDA and SQIVND (reference sequence). The V gene lost 5 bases and the J gene lost 0 bases, with 10 bases spanning the gap. This CDR3 is 15 amino acids long. The CDR3 region is CASSDSSATNEKLFF. In DNA form, the CDR3 reads TGTGCCAGTAGTGACAGCTCAGCAACTAATGAAAAACTGTTTTTT.

The rearrangement links TRBV4-2 to TRBJ2-2; 8 nucleotides align to TRBD1. V lost 3 bases to trimming and J lost 1 base; unmatched junction nucleotides: 1. This CDR3 contains 15 residues. Looked up from germline, CDR1 is LGHNA and CDR2 is YNFKEQ. CDR3 coding DNA: TGTGCCAGCAGCCATGGGACAGGGAACACCGGGGAGCTGTTTTTT. Its protein is CASSHGTGNTGELFF.

V and J are TRBV13 and TRBJ1-1, with TRBD1 matching over 7 bases. Trimming removed 5 bases from V and 2 bases from J; junction bases left unmatched: 17. CDR1 is PRHDT and CDR2 is FYEKMQ in the germline V gene (reference sequence). The CDR3 consists of 18 residues. CDR3 residues: CASSSRAQGYSPNTEAFF. In DNA, the CDR3 is TGTGCCAGCAGCAGCCGGGCACAGGGGTACTCGCCCAACACTGAAGCTTTCTTT.

This clone was counted once. The genes are TRBV6-6 and TRBJ2-7; 8 nucleotides line up with TRBD1. This CDR3 contains 16 residues. Germline CDR1 is MNHNY and CDR2 is SVGAGI (reference sequence). Germline trimming cut 6 bases from V and 0 bases from J; bases unmatched to any gene: 10. The CDR3 bases are TGTGCCAGCAGATATACAGGGGGGACGAGCTCCTACGAGCAGTACTTC. It specifies CASRYTGGTSSYEQYF.

The CDR3 DNA sequence: TGTGCCAGCAGCTTAGTGCAGGGGGCAGACTATGGCTACACCTTC. Translating gives CASSLVQGADYGYTF. The chain combines TRBV7-2 with TRBJ1-2, with TRBD1 matching 8 bases. From germline, CDR1 is SGHTA and CDR2 FQGNSA. J gave up 3 bases and V 1 base, and 4 bases lay outside the gene matches. The CDR3 has 15 residues.

The chain combines TRBV3-1 (or the pseudogene TRBV3-2) with TRBJ1-3; D unresolved. Germline assignment: CDR1 LGHDT and CDR2 YNNKEL (reference sequence). Trimming removed 7 bases at V and 3 bases at J, with 4 bases between. The CDR3 is 11 residues long. CDR3 sequence: CASNIGNTIYF. The CDR3 DNA sequence: TGTGCCAGCAACATTGGAAACACCATATATTTT.

The V call is TRBV5-1, the J call TRBJ2-3; TRBD1 is a possible D gene (5 bases). The germline V gene has CDR1 SGHRS and CDR2 YFSETQ. CDR3 length: 14 amino acids. The V gene lost 0 bases and the J gene lost 4 bases, with 9 bases spanning the gap. DNA for the CDR3: TGCGCCAGCAGCTTGGTGCAGGGTTCAGATACGCAGTATTTT. Translation: CASSLVQGSDTQYF.

In its sample, this clone was seen a few times. V gene TRBV10-1 combines with J gene TRBJ2-1; 10 bases line up with TRBD2. The V gene end was trimmed by 2 bases and the J gene end by 8 bases; junction bases not matched to a gene: 6. This CDR3 is 15 amino acids long. The germline V gene encodes CDR1 WNHNN and CDR2 SYGVQD (reference sequence). CDR3 sequence: CASSEGTSVKDEQFF. The DNA of the CDR3 is TGCGCCAGCAGTGAGGGGACTAGCGTCAAGGATGAGCAGTTCTTC.

The V gene is TRBV3-1 (or the pseudogene TRBV3-2), the J gene TRBJ1-2, with D perhaps TRBD1 (6 bases). V shed 2 bases and J shed 4 bases, with 20 bases lying between them. This CDR3 is built from 17 residues. CDR1 is LGHDT, CDR2 YNNKEL, per germline (reference sequence). The CDR3 DNA sequence: TGTGCCAGCAGCCAAAAAGTTGGGGACACCATCACCTATGGCTACACCTTC. Translated, it gives CASSQKVGDTITYGYTF.

This chain uses TRBV2 with TRBJ2-7; 11 bases map to TRBD2. The germline V gene encodes CDR1 SNHLY and CDR2 FYNNEI. CDR3 length: 15 residues. The trim removed 6 bases at V and 6 bases at J, leaving 10 bases unmatched. CDR3: CASSAMGLAAGEQYF. The CDR3 DNA sequence: TGTGCCAGCAGCGCCATGGGACTAGCGGCAGGCGAGCAGTACTTC. The complete variable domain, with remaining parts taken from reference TRBV2 and TRBJ2-7, reads EPEVTQTPSHQVTQMGQEVILRCVPISNHLYFYWYRQILGQKVEFLVSFYNNEISEKSEIFDDQFSVERPDGSNFTLKIRSTKLEDSAMYFCASSAMGLAAGEQYFGPGTRLTVT.

This clone has only a few counts. For the CDR3, the DNA is TGTGCCAGCAGCCAACGTCAGGCGAGATACGAGCAGTACTTC. This encodes CASSQRQARYEQYF. The V and J genes are TRBV3-1 (or the pseudogene TRBV3-2) and TRBJ2-7; no firm D call. Germline V gene sequence: CDR1 LGHDT, CDR2 YNNKEL (reference sequence). V shed 2 bases and J shed 4 bases, with 12 bases lying between them. The CDR3 sequence is 14 residues long.

The chain is built from TRBV13 and TRBJ2-5; no clear D gene. This CDR3 comprises 14 residues. Germline values: CDR1 PRHDT, CDR2 FYEKMQ (reference sequence). The germline V and J ends were trimmed by 1 base and 2 bases, with 8 bases remaining between them. Written as DNA, the CDR3 is TGTGCCAGCAGCTTAGCCCAAAAACAAGAGACCCAGTACTTC. Translating it yields CASSLAQKQETQYF. Full variable domain (remainder filled in from reference TRBV13 and TRBJ2-5): AAGVIQSPRHLIKEKRETATLKCYPIPRHDTVYWYQQGPGQDPQFLISFYEKMQSDKGSIPDRFSAQQFSDYHSELNMSSLELGDSALYFCASSLAQKQETQYFGPGTRLLVL.

The rearrangement uses TRBV19 and TRBJ1-6, with a possible D match to TRBD1 (5 bases). This CDR3 spans 15 amino acids. Per germline, CDR1 LNHDA and CDR2 SQIVND (reference sequence). The V end lost 0 bases, the J end lost 10 bases, and 13 bases lay between the germline ends. The chain's CDR3 is CASSIDGRVDSPLHF. In nucleotides, the CDR3 is TGTGCCAGTAGTATAGATGGCAGGGTTGACTCACCCCTCCACTTT.

The V call is TRBV3-1 (or the pseudogene TRBV3-2), the J call TRBJ1-2; D gene ambiguous. The V end was cut by 3 bases, the J end by 0 bases, with 8 bases between. The length of the CDR3 is 14 residues. In germline, CDR1 is LGHDT, CDR2 YNNKEL (reference sequence). The CDR3 is CASSHLSSNYGYTF. In nucleotides, the CDR3 is TGTGCCAGCAGCCATCTTAGCTCTAACTATGGCTACACCTTC.

The chain employs TRBV4-1 and TRBJ2-2; D gene uncertain. Trimming took 1 base from V and 1 from J, leaving 10 bases between them. The CDR3 extends over 16 amino acids. Germline values: CDR1 MGHRA, CDR2 YSYEKL. The DNA for the CDR3 is TGCGCCAGCAGCCAAGTATTGACTCAGAACACCGGGGAGCTGTTTTTT. Translated, it gives CASSQVLTQNTGELFF.